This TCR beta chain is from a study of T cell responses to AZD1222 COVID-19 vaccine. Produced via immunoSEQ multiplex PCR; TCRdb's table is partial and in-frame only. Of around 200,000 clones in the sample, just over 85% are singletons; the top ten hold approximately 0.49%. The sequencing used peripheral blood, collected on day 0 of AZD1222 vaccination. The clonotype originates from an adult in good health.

The DNA for the CDR3 is TGTGCCAGCAGCGAACCCGCCTACGAGCAGTACTTC. It encodes CASSEPAYEQYF. This rearrangement joins TRBV2 to TRBJ2-7, with D unresolved. The V end lost 6 bases, the J end lost 2 bases, and 8 bases lay between the germline ends. Germline lookup yields CDR1 SNHLY and CDR2 FYNNEI. The CDR3 length is 12 residues. The variable domain in full, with the rest retrieved from reference TRBV2 and TRBJ2-7, is EPEVTQTPSHQVTQMGQEVILRCVPISNHLYFYWYRQILGQKVEFLVSFYNNEISEKSEIFDDQFSVERPDGSNFTLKIRSTKLEDSAMYFCASSEPAYEQYFGPGTRLTVT.